The 27 T cell receptor beta chains given below trace back to one sample, sequenced in a study of T cells in Graves' hyperthyroidism and ophthalmopathy. Template material for amplifying TCR beta CDR3 regions consisted of RNA transcripts. An initial round of RT-PCR targeting the TCR CDR3 relied on the HTBI primer set. TCRdb re-analysed the multiplex PCR reads in MiXCR, keeping a single row per CDR3 protein. The data show some 530,000 distinct CDR3 sequences, 20% to 25% seen once. Sequenced: blood. These TCRs come from an older woman with Graves' ophthalmopathy.

The chain is built from TRBV20-1 and TRBJ2-7, with 10 bases aligning to TRBD2. V lost 6 bases, J lost 4 bases, and 3 bases stayed unmatched. The length of the CDR3 is 12 residues. Per germline, CDR1 DFQATT and CDR2 SNEGSKA (reference sequence). Written as DNA, the CDR3 is TGCAGTGCGGAGCGGGAGGGTTACGAGCAGTACTTC. Its translation is CSAEREGYEQYF.

The chain uses TRBV12-5 and TRBJ2-6, with 7 bases fitting TRBD1. The CDR3 consists of 16 residues. With V trimmed by 4 bases and J by 0 bases, 3 bases remained unmatched. Germline values: CDR1 LGHNT, CDR2 FRNRAP. The CDR3 protein is CASGWDSPSGANVLTF. CDR3 DNA: TGTGCTAGTGGTTGGGACAGCCCCTCTGGGGCCAACGTCCTGACTTTC.

This chain connects TRBV6-1 to TRBJ2-7, with 10 bases identical to TRBD1. The V gene end was trimmed by 3 bases and the J gene end by 2 bases; junction bases not matched to a gene: 4. The CDR3 has 15 residues. CDR1 is MNHNS, CDR2 SASEGT, per germline. For the CDR3, the DNA is TGTGCCAGCAGTGATGAGGACAGGGGGACCTACGAGCAGTACTTC. Protein sequence: CASSDEDRGTYEQYF.

A word on this clonotype: A much larger clone differs from this one at a single base, so this may be a read error. The J gene is TRBJ2-5, the V gene TRBV12-3 or TRBV12-4; 11 bases align to TRBD2. TRBJ2-1 matches the DNA end more closely, so the J call is doubtful. This CDR3 comprises 14 residues. The CDR3 loop reads CASRLAGVLETQFF. The CDR3 DNA reads as TGTGCCAGCAGACTAGCGGGAGTGTTAGAGACCCAGTTCTTC.

This clonotype was observed once. DNA for the CDR3: TGTGCCAGCAGTTACCCAACGGGAAGGGGGGGCACTGAAGCTTTCTTT. Its protein product is CASSYPTGRGGTEAFF. The genes are TRBV6-5 and TRBJ1-1, with D maybe TRBD1 (6 bases). Germline V lookup: CDR1 MNHEY, CDR2 SVGAGI. The CDR3 totals 16 residues. Trimming took off 2 bases at V and 4 bases at J, with 17 bases between the two ends.

This clonotype showed up just a few times. The CDR3 DNA reads as TGCAGCTTTCCGGGGACAGGGGTTGCAGATACGCAGTATTTT. It translates to CSFPGTGVADTQYF. The chain has TRBV29-1 and TRBJ2-3; TRBD1 aligns across 10 bases. Germline CDR1 SQVTM, CDR2 ANQGSEA. With 8 bases clipped from V and 4 bases from J, the junction kept 9 bases outside the gene matches. CDR3 length: 14 amino acids.

This chain joins TRBV10-3 and TRBJ2-7, with a possible D match to TRBD1 (6 bases). CDR1 is ENHRY, CDR2 SYGVKD, per germline. The CDR3 is made up of 14 amino acids. V shed 2 bases and J shed 6 bases, with 14 bases lying between them. The CDR3 sequence: CAISETKTGSEQYF. The CDR3 region has the DNA TGTGCCATCAGTGAGACCAAAACAGGGTCCGAGCAGTACTTC.

The chain links TRBV3-1 to TRBJ2-7, with 10 bases fitting TRBD2. Germline assignment: CDR1 LGHDT and CDR2 YNNKEL (reference sequence). The CDR3 runs 14 residues. The V and J ends lost 2 bases and 5 bases, in that order; junction bases with no gene match: 3. CDR3 in DNA: TGTGCCAGCAGCCAAATTAGCGGGGGGCACGAGCAGTACTTC. Translation: CASSQISGGHEQYF.

This clonotype was detected many times. The CDR3, as DNA: TGTGCCAGCAGTTACAGGGGAGGTGAAAAACTGTTTTTT. The encoded protein is CASSYRGGEKLFF. The chain has TRBV6-6 and TRBJ1-4; tentative D call: TRBD1 (5 bases). Germline assignment: CDR1 MNHNY and CDR2 SVGAGI (reference sequence). V was cut by 2 bases and J by 7 bases, with 8 bases left in between. The CDR3 loop spans 13 amino acids.

This clonotype was observed many times. The chain has TRBV2 and TRBJ2-7, with D unresolved. Germline V CDR1 and CDR2: SNHLY, FYNNEI. The CDR3 has 14 residues. The V end was cut by 2 bases, the J end by 0 bases, with 8 bases between. CDR3 nucleotide sequence: TGTGCCAGCAGTGAATTATTGGTCTCCTACGAGCAGTACTTC. Amino acid sequence: CASSELLVSYEQYF.

This sequence joins TRBV18 and TRBJ1-1, with D unclear. CDR1 and CDR2 (germline): KGHSH, LQKENI. Trimming removed 2 bases from V and 0 bases from J, with 10 bases in between. This CDR3 comprises 15 residues. This CDR3 reads CASSPMSSVNTEAFF. The CDR3 nucleotides are TGTGCCAGCTCACCAATGAGTTCGGTGAACACTGAAGCTTTCTTT.

This chain uses TRBV6-6 with TRBJ2-7; TRBD1 is a possible D gene (6 bases). Germline V gene sequence: CDR1 MNHNY, CDR2 SVGAGI (reference sequence). This CDR3 region has 15 residues. Trimming removed 4 bases from V and 0 bases from J, with 13 bases in between. The CDR3 DNA reads TGTGCCAGCAGTTCCCTCGGACAGAGCTCCTACGAGCAGTACTTC. Its translation is CASSSLGQSSYEQYF.

Concerning this clonotype: An end of the junction differs from the germline gene, which may be a read error. This sequence joins TRBV5-1 and TRBJ2-7; no firm D call. The CDR3 consists of 13 residues. Germline V gives CDR1 SGHRS, CDR2 YFSETQ. The CDR3 region is CAGSLNGVYEQYF. CDR3 nucleotides: TGCGCCGGCAGCTTAAACGGAGTCTACGAGCAGTACTTC.

This clonotype occurred a few times. The chain carries TRBV5-1 and TRBJ1-5, with 9 bases matching TRBD1. The CDR3 contains 15 residues. Germline trimming cut 4 bases from V and 6 bases from J; bases unmatched to any gene: 8. Germline V gene sequence: CDR1 SGHRS, CDR2 YFSETQ. CDR3 DNA: TGCGCCAGCAGCGCGGGACAGGGTGGGAGTCAGCCCCAGCATTTT. This codes for CASSAGQGGSQPQHF.

This clonotype was seen a handful of times. The V call is TRBV30, the J call TRBJ1-2; D ambiguous. The ends were cut back, 8 bases at V and 4 bases at J, with 14 bases in the middle. The CDR3 is made up of 12 amino acids. CDR1 and CDR2 from the germline V gene are GTSNPN and SVGIG (reference sequence). CDR3 DNA: TGTGCCCGCCGCGGCCCAGCCTATGGCTACACCTTC. This translates into CARRGPAYGYTF. Using reference TRBV30 and TRBJ1-2 for the parts outside the CDR3, the full variable domain is SQTIHQWPATLVQPVGSPLSLECTVEGTSNPNLYWYRQAAGRGLQLLFYSVGIGQISSEVPQNLSASRPQDRQFILSSKKLLLSDSGFYLCARRGPAYGYTFGSGTRLTVV.

The gene calls are TRBV18 and TRBJ1-5; 7 positions agree with TRBD1. CDR1 KGHSH and CDR2 LQKENI come from the germline V gene. Losses at the gene ends were 3 bases for V and 7 bases for J; bases not matched to a gene: 6. The length of the CDR3 is 14 residues. The DNA of the CDR3 is TGTGCCAGCTCACCCTTCCAGGGGGGCCAGCCCCAGCATTTT. Amino acids: CASSPFQGGQPQHF.

The J gene is TRBJ2-2, the V gene TRBV2, with 11 bases matching TRBD2. From germline, CDR1 is SNHLY and CDR2 FYNNEI. The CDR3 runs 15 residues. Losses at the gene ends were 8 bases for V and 6 bases for J; bases not matched to a gene: 8. CDR3 in amino acids: CASRDLSGRAGELFF. For the CDR3, the DNA is TGTGCCAGCCGAGACCTTAGCGGGAGGGCCGGGGAGCTGTTTTTT.

This clonotype was detected only a few times. This chain connects TRBV30 to TRBJ1-3, with D unclear. CDR3 length equals 14 residues. The V gene's germline CDR1 is GTSNPN and CDR2 SVGIG (reference sequence). The V and J ends lost 0 bases and 4 bases respectively, with 10 bases between them. The CDR3: CAWSVRGSGNTIYF. CDR3 nucleotides: TGTGCCTGGAGTGTACGTGGTTCCGGAAACACCATATATTTT. Based on the CDR3 plus reference TRBV30 and TRBJ1-3, the full variable domain is SQTIHQWPATLVQPVGSPLSLECTVEGTSNPNLYWYRQAAGRGLQLLFYSVGIGQISSEVPQNLSASRPQDRQFILSSKKLLLSDSGFYLCAWSVRGSGNTIYFGEGSWLTVV.

Points on this clonotype: Compared with germline, one end of the junction differs, possibly owing to a read error. The CDR3 nucleotides read TGCGCCAGCACCTTGGGGGGGAGGTACAGCTCCTACGAGCAGTACTTC. Its protein product is CASTLGGRYSSYEQYF. The V gene is TRBV5-1, the J gene TRBJ2-7, with 7 bases aligning to TRBD2. The CDR3 runs 16 residues. Germline V gene data show CDR1 as SGHRS and CDR2 as YFSETQ.

The chain uses TRBV7-2 and TRBJ1-3, with a weak D call TRBD1 (6 bases). The CDR3 consists of 16 residues. Germline values: CDR1 SGHTA, CDR2 FQGNSA. Deletions cut 3 bases from V and 4 bases from J, with 16 bases between. As DNA, the CDR3 is TGTGCCAGCAGCTTTGATCCTGGGACATCCGGAAACACCATATATTTT. It specifies CASSFDPGTSGNTIYF.

The V and J genes are TRBV5-1 and TRBJ2-5; tentatively, D is TRBD2 (5 bases). V shed 4 bases and J shed 5 bases, with 18 bases lying between them. This CDR3 has 15 amino acids. Germline V gene sequence: CDR1 SGHRS, CDR2 YFSETQ. CDR3 residues: CASSPSKAAPETQYF. In nucleotides, the CDR3 is TGCGCCAGCAGCCCCTCGAAAGCGGCCCCGGAGACCCAGTACTTC.

DNA for the CDR3: TGTGCCAGCAGCTTACGGCAGGCCTTAGTCTCTGGCTACACCTTC. It translates to CASSLRQALVSGYTF. This chain links TRBV7-2 with TRBJ1-2, with D unresolved. Trimming stripped 2 bases from V and 7 bases from J, with 17 bases between. Per the germline V gene, CDR1 is SGHTA and CDR2 is FQGNSA. The CDR3 has 15 residues.

The genes are TRBV7-9 and TRBJ2-5; unclear D gene. The germline CDR1 and CDR2 sequences are SEHNR and FQNEAQ (reference sequence). CDR3 length: 13 residues. Trimming pared 1 base from V and 3 bases from J, leaving 6 bases between. CDR3 region: CASSLGHEETQYF. In DNA, the CDR3 is TGTGCCAGCAGCTTAGGCCATGAAGAGACCCAGTACTTC.

This clonotype has a handful of counts. The gene calls are TRBV3-1 and TRBJ1-2; D may be TRBD1 (5 bases). Germline V lookup: CDR1 LGHDT, CDR2 YNNKEL (reference sequence). The CDR3 has 13 residues. V lost 1 base and J lost 7, with 10 bases in between. The DNA of the CDR3 is TGTGCCAGCAGCCAAGTATCCAGGGTTGGCTACACCTTC. This encodes CASSQVSRVGYTF.

J is TRBJ2-2 and V is TRBV11-2; TRBD1 aligns across 8 bases. J was trimmed by 0 bases and V by 7 bases; bases with no gene match: 4. The length of the CDR3 is 15 residues. The germline V gene has CDR1 SGHAT and CDR2 FQNNGV. This CDR3 is CASTQGASNTGELFF. The CDR3 DNA follows: TGTGCCAGCACCCAGGGGGCTTCGAACACCGGGGAGCTGTTTTTT.

This clonotype was seen a few times. This chain connects TRBV25-1 to TRBJ2-3, with D unclear. V lost 2 bases to trimming and J lost 2 bases, with 5 bases between them. Germline V gene data show CDR1 as MGHDK and CDR2 as SYGVNS. CDR3 size: 13 residues. As DNA, the CDR3 is TGTGCCAGCAGTGAACAGTTCACAGATACGCAGTATTTT. It yields the protein CASSEQFTDTQYF.

This clonotype was found a few times. The chain couples TRBV7-2 to TRBJ2-5; maybe TRBD2 (6 bases). CDR3 length: 14 residues. Per the germline V gene, CDR1 is SGHTA and CDR2 is FQGNSA. Trimming took off 5 bases at V and 4 bases at J, with 14 bases between the two ends. The CDR3 nucleotides are TGTGCCAGCAGCCCTCCGACTAGATCAGAGACCCAGTACTTC. It translates to CASSPPTRSETQYF.